This T cell receptor beta chain was retrieved from a study of post-analysis software for immune sequencing data. Turning to the study itself: There were relapsing-remitting, secondary progressive and progressive-relapsing multiple sclerosis among the disease courses included.

On this clonotype itself: Its antigen is not known.

Germline V gene sequence: CDR1 MNHNS, CDR2 SASEGT. V shed 9 bases, J shed 2 bases, and the junction held 9 bases outside the gene matches. The CDR3 covers 15 residues. The TCR beta cDNA libraries carried unique molecular identifiers. TCRdb processed the PCR reads anew with MiXCR; each CDR3 protein has one entry. Of about 820,000 distinct CDR3 sequences in the sample, about 57% are singletons; the top ten hold 4.6%. The study's findings and limits: Significantly lower normalized Chao1 diversity was seen in multiple sclerosis patients than in controls. Roughly five TRBV segments were more frequent in patients than controls; TRBV5-6, TRBV5-1 and TRBV20-1 belonged to this group. Samples from one preparation batch, clustered by F measure, grouped strongly together.

The receptor's source is a girl aged 10-17 years with multiple sclerosis. The chain has TRBV6-1 and TRBJ1-5; 8 bases are shared with TRBD1. Sequenced sample: blood. CDR3: CASDSGGPGNQPQHF. The CDR3 DNA reads TGTGCCAGTGACTCAGGGGGCCCGGGCAATCAGCCCCAGCATTTT.